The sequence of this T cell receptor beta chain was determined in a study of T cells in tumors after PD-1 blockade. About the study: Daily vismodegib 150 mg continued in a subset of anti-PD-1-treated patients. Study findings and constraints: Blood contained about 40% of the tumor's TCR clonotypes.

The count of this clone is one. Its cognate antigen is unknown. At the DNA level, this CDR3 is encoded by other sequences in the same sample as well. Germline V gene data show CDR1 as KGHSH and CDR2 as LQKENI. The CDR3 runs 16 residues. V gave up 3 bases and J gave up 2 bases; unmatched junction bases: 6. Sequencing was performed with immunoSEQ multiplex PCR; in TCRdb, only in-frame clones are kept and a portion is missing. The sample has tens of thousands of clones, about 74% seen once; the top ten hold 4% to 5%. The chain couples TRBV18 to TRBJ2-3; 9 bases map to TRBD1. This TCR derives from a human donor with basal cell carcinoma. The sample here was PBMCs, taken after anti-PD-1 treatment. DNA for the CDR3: TGTGCCAGCTCACCTGGGGACAGGGCTACCACAGATACGCAGTATTTT. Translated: CASSPGDRATTDTQYF.